A single sample gave rise to the 20 T cell receptor beta chains below, sequenced in a study of blood T cell repertoires in COVID-19. Some clones are missing from TCRdb's copy, which holds only in-frame ones; the method was immunoSEQ multiplex PCR. The table lists about 98,000 clones, roughly 82% of them singletons. The sequencing input was peripheral blood. These receptors were collected from an elderly man with acute or convalescent COVID-19.

This clone showed up just a few times. The V gene is TRBV5-4, the J gene TRBJ2-7; TRBD1 might be the D (6 bases). V lost 3 bases and J 4 bases, leaving 11 bases between the germline ends. Germline V CDR1 and CDR2: SGHNT, YYREEE (reference sequence). The CDR3 is 13 residues long. CDR3 DNA sequence: TGTGCCAGCAGCTGGCAGGGGCGGTACGAGCAGTACTTC. Its translation: CASSWQGRYEQYF.

This chain links TRBV7-9 with TRBJ1-2; maybe TRBD1 (6 bases). V was cut by 0 bases and J by 5 bases, with 10 bases left in between. CDR3 length equals 14 residues. In germline, CDR1 is SEHNR, CDR2 FQNEAQ (reference sequence). The CDR3 DNA sequence: TGTGCCAGCAGCTTAGCCGGGACACAATATGGCTACACCTTC. As protein: CASSLAGTQYGYTF.

The genes are TRBV3-1 (or the pseudogene TRBV3-2) and TRBJ1-1; 7 bases match TRBD1. Germline V gives CDR1 LGHDT, CDR2 YNNKEL (reference sequence). The CDR3 extends over 13 amino acids. The V and J ends lost 4 bases and 10 bases, in that order; junction bases with no gene match: 9. CDR3 nucleotide sequence: TGTGCCAGCAGCCGCCTCGGGCAGGGGGGAGCTTTCTTT. Translation: CASSRLGQGGAFF.

This sequence joins TRBV9 and TRBJ2-7; the match to TRBD2 covers 9 bases. After removal of 0 bases from V and 3 bases from J, the junction contained 7 bases not matched to a gene. The germline V gene encodes CDR1 SGDLS and CDR2 YYNGEE. This CDR3 has 16 amino acids. Here the CDR3 reads CASSVEGTSRDYEQYF. In DNA form, the CDR3 reads TGTGCCAGCAGCGTAGAAGGGACTAGCCGAGACTACGAGCAGTACTTC.

This chain joins TRBV27 and TRBJ2-2, with D possibly matching TRBD1 (5 bases). CDR1 and CDR2 (germline): MNHEY, SMNVEV (reference sequence). V lost 3 bases, J lost 0 bases, and 5 bases lay in between. The CDR3 totals 14 residues. The CDR3 coding sequence is TGTGCCAGCAGTTTGGACACGAACACCGGGGAGCTGTTTTTT. Translating gives CASSLDTNTGELFF.

This clone was picked up one time. This chain joins TRBV10-2 and TRBJ1-4, with D possibly being TRBD1 (5 bases). The germline gives CDR1 WSHSY, CDR2 SAAADI. CDR3 length: 16 amino acids. V was cut by 4 bases and J by 7 bases, with 19 bases left in between. CDR3: CASSGDGRSRGEKLFF. Written as DNA, the CDR3 is TGCGCCAGCAGTGGGGACGGGAGGTCCCGCGGTGAAAAACTGTTTTTT.

The genes are TRBV29-1 and TRBJ1-2; TRBD1 matches 9 bases. V lost 1 base, J lost 0 bases, and 12 bases stayed unmatched. The CDR3 runs to 18 residues. Germline CDR1 reads SQVTM; CDR2 reads ANQGSEA. In nucleotides, the CDR3 is TGCAGCGTTGAAGGGGGACAGGGTAACTCGGGGGCTAACTATGGCTACACCTTC. Protein sequence: CSVEGGQGNSGANYGYTF.

The chain combines TRBV11-2 with TRBJ2-3, with 8 bases fitting TRBD1. After removal of 3 bases from V and 4 bases from J, the junction contained 3 bases not matched to a gene. Germline V gene data show CDR1 as SGHAT and CDR2 as FQNNGV. The length of the CDR3 is 14 residues. The CDR3 DNA is TGTGCCAGCAGCTTGGACAGGGCGGCAGATACGCAGTATTTT. Amino acid sequence: CASSLDRAADTQYF.

This sequence joins TRBV7-2 and TRBJ1-5, with D possibly matching TRBD1 (6 bases). The CDR3 is 13 amino acids. Trimming removed 7 bases from V and 7 bases from J, with 14 bases in between. CDR1 is SGHTA, CDR2 FQGNSA, per germline. For the CDR3, the DNA is TGTGCCAGCACCCAGACAGGAAGGCAGCCCCAGCATTTT. Its translation is CASTQTGRQPQHF.

This rearrangement joins TRBV7-2 to TRBJ2-7; 7 bases align to TRBD1. The CDR3 spans 15 residues. Germline V CDR1 and CDR2: SGHTA, FQGNSA. J lost 1 base, V lost 7 bases, and 10 bases had no gene match. The CDR3 region is CASNIGRQGSYEQYF. For the CDR3, the DNA is TGTGCCAGCAATATTGGGAGACAGGGATCCTACGAGCAGTACTTC.

The genes are TRBV14 and TRBJ2-5; D possibly corresponds to TRBD1 (6 bases). Trimming removed 4 bases from V and 4 bases from J, with 16 bases in between. The CDR3 runs to 15 residues. Germline CDR1 is SGHDN and CDR2 is FVKESK. The CDR3 DNA sequence: TGTGCCAGCAGCCTACTGTGGGGGCTGGTAGAGACCCAGTACTTC. This gives the protein CASSLLWGLVETQYF.

This chain uses TRBV4-1 with TRBJ2-2, with no clear D. The CDR3 totals 15 residues. The ends were cut back, 1 base at V and 2 bases at J, with 8 bases in the middle. CDR1 MGHRA and CDR2 YSYEKL come from the germline V gene. CDR3 sequence: CASSQVGVNTGELFF. The CDR3 DNA is TGCGCCAGCAGCCAAGTTGGAGTTAACACCGGGGAGCTGTTTTTT.

This rearrangement joins TRBV7-2 to TRBJ2-1; D possibly corresponds to TRBD1 (5 bases). Trimming left V 2 bases short and J 3 bases short, with 11 bases between. The CDR3 runs to 15 residues. Germline CDR1 is SGHTA and CDR2 is FQGNSA. This chain's CDR3 is CASSLSQGNYNEQFF. The CDR3 DNA follows: TGTGCCAGCAGCTTATCCCAGGGAAACTACAATGAGCAGTTCTTC.

V is TRBV7-2 and J is TRBJ1-1; D is possibly TRBD1 (5 bases). Germline assignment: CDR1 SGHTA and CDR2 FQGNSA. Deletions cut 3 bases from V and 6 bases from J, with 11 bases between. CDR3 length: 13 amino acids. The CDR3: CASSLGGNAEAFF. CDR3 coding DNA: TGTGCCAGCAGCTTGGGGGGAAACGCTGAAGCTTTCTTT. Full variable domain (outside the CDR3, taken from reference TRBV7-2 and TRBJ1-1): GAGVSQSPSNKVTEKGKDVELRCDPISGHTALYWYRQSLGQGLEFLIYFQGNSAPDKSGLPSDRFSAERTGGSVSTLTIQRTQQEDSAVYLCASSLGGNAEAFFGQGTRLTVV.

This chain joins TRBV19 and TRBJ1-5; 9 bases fit TRBD1. CDR1 is LNHDA and CDR2 is SQIVND in the germline V gene (reference sequence). J was trimmed by 5 bases and V by 5 bases; bases with no gene match: 10. This CDR3 has 16 residues. The CDR3 DNA sequence: TGTGCCAGTAGTCGCGGGACAGGGAAGGGGGATCAGCCCCAGCATTTT. This encodes CASSRGTGKGDQPQHF.

This clone was recorded a few times. The chain employs TRBV11-2 and TRBJ1-5, with D unclear. Germline V gives CDR1 SGHAT, CDR2 FQNNGV. V lost 1 base and J lost 5, with 6 bases in between. The CDR3 totals 13 residues. CDR3 bases: TGTGCCAGCAGCTTAGTCCAATATCAGCCCCAGCATTTT. Translation gives CASSLVQYQPQHF.

A word on this clone: The CDR3 end shows no conserved phenylalanine or tryptophan, and so a read error is likely. The DNA is left out, because the CDR3 cannot be placed on it with certainty; the CDR3 is given as TCRdb lists it. V and J are TRBV7-2 and TRBJ2-3; the D call TRBD1 from the table was never checked on the DNA. The CDR3 is 12 residues long, counting both termini. Germline V gene data show CDR1 as SGHTA and CDR2 as FQGNSA. This CDR3 reads CASSLARTGWIG.

The chain is built from TRBV27 and TRBJ2-7; 11 nucleotides agree with TRBD2. Germline CDR1 reads MNHEY; CDR2 reads SMNVEV (reference sequence). This CDR3 is built from 16 residues. V gave up 6 bases and J gave up 2 bases; unmatched junction bases: 9. CDR3 DNA sequence: TGTGCCAGCAGCCGTTACCCGACTAGCGGGGCCTACGAGCAGTACTTC. It encodes CASSRYPTSGAYEQYF.

The sample holds a few counts of this clone. The rearrangement links TRBV5-1 to TRBJ1-4; possible D gene TRBD1, 5 bases. The CDR3 has 14 residues. Germline assignment: CDR1 SGHRS and CDR2 YFSETQ. The V end was cut by 0 bases, the J end by 7 bases, with 10 bases between. CDR3 nucleotide sequence: TGCGCCAGCAGCTTGGCTGGGGGGGGTGAAAAACTGTTTTTT. It codes for CASSLAGGGEKLFF.

The J gene is TRBJ2-1, the V gene TRBV27; D not certain. Trimming took 2 bases from V and 0 from J, leaving 8 bases between them. There are 15 residues in the CDR3. Germline V gene sequence: CDR1 MNHEY, CDR2 SMNVEV (reference sequence). The CDR3 bases are TGTGCCAGCAGTTTAATTTTGAGCTCCTACAATGAGCAGTTCTTC. Protein product: CASSLILSSYNEQFF.